The subject of this entry is one T cell receptor beta chain. Under the authors' procedure: ImmunoSEQ only sent back junction sequences with no quality scores, so filtering was done differently. Sequenced by immunoSEQ multiplex PCR; TCRdb stores in-frame clones only, minus some. V and J calls and clone size are those listed in that table; D and trimming were worked out from the DNA. The sample consists of over a million clones, approximately 78% of them appearing once. This specimen comes from a study of shared clonotypes between healthy human individuals. The V and J ends lost 1 base and 6 bases respectively, with 10 bases between them. This CDR3 has 13 residues. The V gene's germline CDR1 is SGHAT and CDR2 FQNNGV.

This sequence was found in a young man in good health. Some clones in this sample may be carry-over from other donors' samples. The sequenced sample consisted of memory CD4+ T cells from PBMCs. Subset given: CD45RA-negative fraction. This chain connects TRBV11-2 to TRBJ2-7; unclear D gene. DNA of the CDR3: TGTGCCAGCAGCTTAGGCGGCCACGGCGAGCAGTACTTC. Translating gives CASSLGGHGEQYF.